This T cell receptor (beta chain) appears in the sequencing data of a study of T-cell reconstitution after alpha-beta-depleted transplantation in children. This clonotype is a singleton in its sample. Antigen specificity is unknown. This may be a read error, as it is one base from a much larger clone. General study findings and limits: T cells produced anew were the main source of T-cell counts and diversity one year after transplant. From surviving recipient T cells and thymic progenitors came the high day-60 TCRbeta diversity observed in some patients. Alpha-beta T cells about two months after transplant reportedly derived from several hundred expanded graft clones.

Using unique molecular identifiers, the investigators prepared the TCRbeta library. TCRdb re-called the PCR reads with MiXCR, one entry per CDR3 protein. The sample carries approximately 30,000 distinct CDR3 sequences, about 7% recorded once. Germline CDR1 SGHNT, CDR2 YENEEA. The CDR3 is 16 amino acids. The V end lost 5 bases, the J end lost 9 bases, and 23 bases lay between the germline ends. This TCR came from a child under two years old who had a stem cell transplant for acute myeloid leukemia, so the T cells may come from the graft donor. Specimen: peripheral blood, collected 60 days after TCRalphabeta/CD19-depleted stem cell transplant. The V call is TRBV11-3, the J call TRBJ2-1; D unresolved. CDR3 protein: CASSVRSPFPSGEQFF. CDR3 sequence (DNA): TGTGCCAGCAGCGTAAGGTCTCCCTTTCCGTCGGGTGAGCAGTTCTTC.